This T cell receptor beta chain was documented in a study of cytomegalovirus exposure and HLA in healthy donors. The trim removed 3 bases at V and 10 bases at J, leaving 12 bases unmatched. This CDR3 comprises 15 residues. The germline gives CDR1 SNHLY, CDR2 FYNNEI. Assay: immunoSEQ multiplex PCR; the TCRdb copy retains only in-frame clones and omits some. This table has 95,000 to 150,000 clones, under 90% appearing once. The origin of this receptor is a woman younger than 45 in good health and CMV-seronegative. The sample consisted of PBMCs. The chain joins TRBV2 to TRBJ2-3, with TRBD2 matching over 8 bases. This CDR3 reads CASSDPRGDPRPQYF. The CDR3 nucleotides read TGTGCCAGCAGTGACCCGCGGGGGGACCCGCGGCCGCAGTATTTT. Variable domain in full (rest from reference TRBV2 and TRBJ2-3): EPEVTQTPSHQVTQMGQEVILRCVPISNHLYFYWYRQILGQKVEFLVSFYNNEISEKSEIFDDQFSVERPDGSNFTLKIRSTKLEDSAMYFCASSDPRGDPRPQYFGPGTRLTVL.